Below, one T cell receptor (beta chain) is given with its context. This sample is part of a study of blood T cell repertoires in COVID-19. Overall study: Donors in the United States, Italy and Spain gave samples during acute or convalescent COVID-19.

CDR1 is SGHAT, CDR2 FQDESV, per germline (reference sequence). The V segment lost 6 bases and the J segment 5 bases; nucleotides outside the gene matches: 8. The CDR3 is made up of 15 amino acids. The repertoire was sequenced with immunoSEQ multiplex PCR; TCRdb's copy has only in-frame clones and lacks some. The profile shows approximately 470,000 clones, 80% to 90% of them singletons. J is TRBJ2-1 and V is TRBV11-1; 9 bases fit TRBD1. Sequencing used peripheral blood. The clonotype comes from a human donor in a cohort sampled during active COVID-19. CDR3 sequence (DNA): TGTGCCAGCAGTTCAGACAGGGGGGCCCACAATGAGCAGTTCTTC. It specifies CASSSDRGAHNEQFF.